This T cell receptor (beta chain) was sequenced in a study of blood T cell repertoires in COVID-19. Study in general: Acute and convalescent COVID-19 samples came from the United States, Italy and Spain.

As originally analysed: Reference gene primer amplification gave nucleated cell count estimates. TCRdb's copy holds only in-frame clones and misses some; the assay was immunoSEQ multiplex PCR. For V, J and clone size, that table is used; D and trimming come from the DNA. Altogether under 170,000 clones are present, approximately 83% being singletons, with the ten largest covering under 3.5%. The V and J ends lost 5 bases and 7 bases respectively, with 11 bases between them. Per germline, CDR1 MNHEY and CDR2 SVGEGT. The CDR3 runs 12 residues. This sequence joins TRBV6-2 or TRBV6-3 and TRBJ2-5; no firm D call. This clonotype was obtained from a man between 70 and 80 years old with acute or convalescent COVID-19. Source material: peripheral blood. CDR3 in DNA: TGTGCCAGCAGTAAAGACTCTGGGACCCAGTACTTC. This translates into CASSKDSGTQYF.